One and the same sample provided the 21 T cell receptor beta chains below, sequenced in a study of blood T cell repertoires in COVID-19. Libraries were prepared by immunoSEQ multiplex PCR; TCRdb keeps only in-frame clonotypes and omits some of them. The table shows fewer than 300,000 clones, with approximately 86% occurring only once. The source material was peripheral blood. Source of these receptors: a man in his forties who had recovered from COVID-19.

The chain joins TRBV5-4 to TRBJ2-7, with 13 bases aligning to TRBD2. This CDR3 is built from 13 residues. CDR1 SGHNT and CDR2 YYREEE come from the germline V gene (reference sequence). V was clipped by 7 bases and J by 7 bases; unmatched bases: 5. The CDR3 DNA reads TGTGCCAGCCGAGGACTAGCGGGAGATGAGCAGTACTTC. Translation: CASRGLAGDEQYF.

CDR3 in amino acids: CASSQESDYYNEQFF. The CDR3 bases are TGCGCCAGCAGCCAAGAGTCAGACTACTACAATGAGCAGTTCTTC. The chain couples TRBV4-3 to TRBJ2-1, with D possibly being TRBD2 (5 bases). The CDR3 covers 15 residues. Trimming removed 0 bases at V and 3 bases at J, with 9 bases between. Germline lookup yields CDR1 LGHNA and CDR2 YSLEER.

With respect to this clone: One end of the junction does not line up with germline, which may come from a read error. This chain joins TRBV5-4 and TRBJ2-1; 8 bases map to TRBD1. CDR3 length: 18 amino acids. Germline lookup yields CDR1 SGHNT and CDR2 YYREEE (reference sequence). The CDR3 loop reads CASSFRTGSSISHNEQFF. In nucleotides, the CDR3 is TGTGCCAGCAGCTTTCGGACAGGGTCCTCAATCTCCCACAATGAGCAGTTCTTC.

The genes are TRBV6-5 and TRBJ1-1, with D possibly being TRBD1 (6 bases). The CDR3 sequence is 14 residues long. With 3 bases removed from V and 6 bases from J, the gap between germline ends came to 14 bases. CDR1 and CDR2 from the germline V gene are MNHEY and SVGAGI. For the CDR3, the DNA is TGTGCCAGCAGTTATTACAGGGTAGCGTCTGAAGCTTTCTTT. Encoded protein: CASSYYRVASEAFF.

The chain couples TRBV4-3 to TRBJ2-7; 12 positions agree with TRBD2. From germline, CDR1 is LGHNA and CDR2 YSLEER. With V trimmed by 3 bases and J by 6 bases, 9 bases remained unmatched. This CDR3 is built from 16 residues. In DNA, the CDR3 is TGCGCCAGCAGCCAGGATCCGGGACTAGCGGGCGCCGAGCAGTACTTC. Its translation: CASSQDPGLAGAEQYF.

The chain combines TRBV23-1 with TRBJ2-1; 14 bases line up with TRBD2. TRBV23-1 is an open reading frame, and its role is uncertain. With 0 bases clipped from V and 0 bases from J, the junction kept 13 bases outside the gene matches. This CDR3 comprises 22 residues. The CDR3 DNA reads as TGCGCCAGCAGTCAATCGAGGCGGGTGACTAGCGGGAGGGGAAGCTCCTACAATGAGCAGTTCTTC. Protein product: CASSQSRRVTSGRGSSYNEQFF.

This chain connects TRBV20-1 to TRBJ2-7, with D possibly matching TRBD1 (5 bases). Per germline, CDR1 DFQATT and CDR2 SNEGSKA (reference sequence). The CDR3 runs to 10 residues. The V end lost 6 bases, the J end lost 12 bases, and 15 bases lay between the germline ends. As DNA, the CDR3 is TGCAGTGCCCTTCAGGGTAAATTGTACTTC. This encodes CSALQGKLYF.

This clone was recorded a few times. This chain joins TRBV6-2 or TRBV6-3 and TRBJ2-1, with 9 nucleotides matching TRBD2. Germline V lookup: CDR1 MNHEY, CDR2 SVGEGT. J was trimmed by 0 bases and V by 2 bases; bases with no gene match: 5. There are 17 residues in the CDR3. Written as DNA, the CDR3 is TGTGCCAGCAGTTACGGAGCGGGGGGCCTCTCCTACAATGAGCAGTTCTTC. It yields the protein CASSYGAGGLSYNEQFF.

The chain combines TRBV9 with TRBJ2-7, with 9 bases fitting TRBD2. With V trimmed by 3 bases and J by 3 bases, 4 bases remained unmatched. CDR3 length: 14 amino acids. The V gene's germline CDR1 is SGDLS and CDR2 YYNGEE. The CDR3 region is CASSAGTSIYEQYF. The DNA for the CDR3 is TGTGCCAGCAGCGCCGGGACTAGCATCTACGAGCAGTACTTC.

This rearrangement joins TRBV11-2 to TRBJ1-2; D is undetermined. Germline V gene sequence: CDR1 SGHAT, CDR2 FQNNGV. Deletions cut 3 bases from V and 2 bases from J, with 16 bases between. CDR3 size: 16 residues. Written as DNA, the CDR3 is TGTGCCAGCAGCTTGGAGGCAGGCGTAGCCAACTATGGCTACACCTTC. Translating gives CASSLEAGVANYGYTF.

The chain recombines TRBV27 with TRBJ2-5, with 10 bases matching TRBD2. This CDR3 is 19 amino acids long. The J segment lost 4 bases and the V segment lost 3 bases, leaving 17 bases of the junction unmatched. CDR1 and CDR2 from the germline V gene are MNHEY and SMNVEV (reference sequence). The CDR3 DNA is TGTGCCAGCAGTTTTCTCCGGGGAGCGGGAGGGCCACGCCGAGAGACCCAGTACTTC. It codes for CASSFLRGAGGPRRETQYF.

The rearrangement uses TRBV6-1 and TRBJ2-7; no reliable D call. V lost 2 bases, J lost 9 bases, and 11 bases lay in between. CDR1 is MNHNS, CDR2 SASEGT, per germline. The CDR3 has 12 amino acids. CDR3 region: CASSEIPQVQYF. DNA for the CDR3: TGTGCCAGCAGTGAAATACCGCAGGTGCAGTACTTC.

This chain joins TRBV18 and TRBJ2-7; the D is unclear. Per germline, CDR1 KGHSH and CDR2 LQKENI. The CDR3 covers 12 residues. Trimming removed 6 bases at V and 0 bases at J, with 6 bases between. DNA for the CDR3: TGTGCCAGCTCGCCGGGCTCCTACGAGCAGTACTTC. Protein product: CASSPGSYEQYF.

The rearrangement uses TRBV11-3 and TRBJ2-1, with unresolved D. Germline-derived CDR1 and CDR2 are SGHNT and YENEEA. Trimming left V 3 bases short and J 9 bases short, with 9 bases between. CDR3 length equals 12 residues. CDR3 region: CASSFTGSEQFF. The CDR3, as DNA: TGTGCCAGCAGCTTTACGGGTAGTGAGCAGTTCTTC. Drawing the rest from reference TRBV11-3 and TRBJ2-1, the complete variable domain is EAGVVQSPRYKIIEKKQPVAFWCNPISGHNTLYWYLQNLGQGPELLIRYENEEAVDDSQLPKDRFSAERLKGVDSTLKIQPAELGDSAVYLCASSFTGSEQFFGPGTRLTVL.

This sequence joins TRBV7-2 and TRBJ2-3; 9 bases line up with TRBD2. The germline V gene has CDR1 SGHTA and CDR2 FQGNSA. The ends lost 0 bases at V and 4 bases at J; junction bases unmatched: 2. The CDR3 is made up of 15 amino acids. The DNA of the CDR3 is TGTGCCAGCAGCTTAGCGCCTAGCGGGGCAGATACGCAGTATTTT. Protein: CASSLAPSGADTQYF.

The chain joins TRBV27 to TRBJ1-4; D uncertain. This CDR3 has 14 amino acids. V was clipped by 5 bases and J by 7 bases, with 14 bases between them. Looked up from germline, CDR1 is MNHEY and CDR2 is SMNVEV (reference sequence). The CDR3 DNA follows: TGTGCCAGCAGTCACCCGGCAGGAGGTGAAAAACTGTTTTTT. It codes for CASSHPAGGEKLFF.

This chain connects TRBV19 to TRBJ2-4; possibly TRBD1 for D (5 bases). With 0 bases removed from V and 2 bases from J, the gap between germline ends came to 11 bases. CDR1 and CDR2 from the germline V gene are LNHDA and SQIVND (reference sequence). The CDR3 length is 16 residues. As DNA, the CDR3 is TGTGCCAGTAGTATAGATCCACAGGTTCCCAAAAACATTCAGTACTTC. Translated: CASSIDPQVPKNIQYF.

The V and J genes are TRBV7-6 and TRBJ2-5; 8 bases line up with TRBD1. The V and J ends lost 5 bases and 2 bases, in that order; junction bases with no gene match: 10. Per the germline V gene, CDR1 is SGHVS and CDR2 is FNYEAQ. The CDR3 runs 16 residues. CDR3 protein: CASSPSSGGRQETQYF. DNA of the CDR3: TGTGCCAGCAGCCCCAGCTCAGGGGGCAGGCAAGAGACCCAGTACTTC.

This clone was seen just once. The chain recombines TRBV3-1 (or the pseudogene TRBV3-2) with TRBJ1-6; D uncertain. With 3 bases removed from V and 7 bases from J, the gap between germline ends came to 16 bases. The CDR3 runs 16 residues. Germline CDR1 is LGHDT and CDR2 is YNNKEL (reference sequence). This chain's CDR3 is CASSHGVGASNSPLHF. CDR3 nucleotide sequence: TGTGCCAGCAGCCATGGTGTCGGTGCCTCGAATTCACCCCTCCACTTT.

The chain links TRBV27 to TRBJ1-1; the D gene is possibly TRBD1 (6 bases). The CDR3 totals 15 residues. With 5 bases removed from V and 1 base from J, the gap between germline ends came to 14 bases. The germline V gene encodes CDR1 MNHEY and CDR2 SMNVEV (reference sequence). The CDR3 loop reads CASSLRPQGNTEAFF. The CDR3, as DNA: TGTGCCAGCAGTCTCCGACCACAGGGGAACACTGAAGCTTTCTTT.

The chain recombines TRBV6-2 or TRBV6-3 with TRBJ2-2; unclear D gene. The germline gives CDR1 MNHEY, CDR2 SVGEGT. The CDR3 contains 14 residues. Deletions cut 5 bases from V and 1 base from J, with 8 bases between. CDR3: CASSRVGNTGELFF. The DNA of the CDR3 is TGTGCCAGCAGTCGGGTAGGGAACACCGGGGAGCTGTTTTTT.